This T cell receptor (beta chain) stems from a study of human T cells and chemical hapten exposure. Study context: Weekly administration of diphenylcyclopropenone to the scalp of patients continued throughout the approximately 24-week study. A mostly female patient group had alopecia areata, totalis or universalis.

CDR3 size: 13 residues. Germline-derived CDR1 and CDR2 are DFQATT and SNEGSKA (reference sequence). V lost 0 bases to trimming and J lost 1 base, with 6 bases between them. As to time point: patch test 1, 2 weeks after DPC sensitization. Treatment: therapeutic diphenylcyclopropenone sensitization with weekly scalp DPC. Sample donors consisted of patients with alopecia, aged 18 to 70 years, who were suitable for DPC. TCRdb reprocessed the RACE reads via MiXCR and lists one record per CDR3 protein. The data contain under 450,000 distinct CDR3 sequences, more than 4.5% of them singletons. Study outcomes and limitations: The formation of large CDR3 similarity clusters by expanded TCRs significantly exceeded that of controls.

This clonotype was found many times. Its antigen is unidentified. This TCR was sampled from a woman in her forties or fifties with alopecia areata. Some clones in this sample may be carry-over from other donors' samples. This rearrangement joins TRBV20-1 to TRBJ1-1; D gene ambiguous. The sequences come from whole blood, collected in connection with sensitization to the hapten diphenylcyclopropenone (DPC). CDR3 protein: CSARETANTEAFF. CDR3 nucleotide sequence: TGCAGTGCTAGAGAAACGGCGAACACTGAAGCTTTCTTT.